One T cell receptor beta chain is described in this entry. Trimming removed 1 base from V and 2 bases from J, with 9 bases in between. Germline assignment: CDR1 SEHNR and CDR2 FQNEAQ (reference sequence). CDR3 length: 15 amino acids. The sample originates from a study of blood T cell repertoires in COVID-19. This table comes from immunoSEQ multiplex PCR, and its TCRdb copy is limited to in-frame clones, with some not included. The sample carries roughly 120,000 clones, approximately 78% recorded once. The TCR sequence derives from a man aged 70-80 years with acute or convalescent COVID-19. The V and J genes are TRBV7-9 and TRBJ1-5; D ambiguous. The sample consisted of peripheral blood. Written as DNA, the CDR3 is TGTGCCAGCAGCTTAGATGGGCAGCGCAATCAGCCCCAGCATTTT. As protein: CASSLDGQRNQPQHF.